The 21 T cell receptor beta chains listed next were all sequenced from one sample in a study of cytomegalovirus exposure and HLA in healthy donors. The study ran its PCR with 60 Vbeta and 13 Jbeta primers. Using immunoSEQ multiplex PCR, the repertoire was profiled, and TCRdb retains in-frame clones only, with some absent. Of about 160,000 clones in the sample, about 80% were seen once. The sample was PBMCs. Source of these receptors: a man aged 35 to 55 in good health and CMV-seronegative.

This clone has a single count. The chain recombines TRBV4-2 with TRBJ2-7, with TRBD2 matching over 7 bases. This CDR3 has 14 amino acids. Germline V gene data show CDR1 as LGHNA and CDR2 as YNFKEQ. V was clipped by 1 base and J by 1 base; unmatched bases: 1. The CDR3 region has the DNA TGTGCCAGCAGCCAAGTCGGGGGGTCCTACGAGCAGTACTTC. It codes for CASSQVGGSYEQYF.

Details on this clone: This same CDR3 is encoded by further DNA sequences in the sample. V and J are TRBV4-1 and TRBJ2-7; D is perhaps TRBD2 (7 bases). The length of the CDR3 is 15 residues. The V end was cut by 4 bases, the J end by 3 bases, with 16 bases between. Germline-derived CDR1 and CDR2 are MGHRA and YSYEKL. The CDR3 spells CASSPSGTRGYEQYF. Here the CDR3 DNA reads TGCGCCAGCAGCCCTAGCGGCACCAGGGGCTACGAGCAGTACTTC.

The V call is TRBV28, the J call TRBJ1-4; D perhaps matches TRBD1 (6 bases). CDR3 length equals 18 residues. CDR1 and CDR2 from the germline V gene are MDHEN and SYDVKM. Trimming removed 5 bases from V and 6 bases from J, with 25 bases in between. Here the CDR3 DNA reads TGTGCCAGCAGTCAAACATATCGAGGACAGCCCGGGTATGAAAAACTGTTTTTT. Translated, it gives CASSQTYRGQPGYEKLFF. Filled out from reference TRBV28 and TRBJ1-4, the complete variable domain reads DVKVTQSSRYLVKRTGEKVFLECVQDMDHENMFWYRQDPGLGLRLIYFSYDVKMKEKGDIPEGYSVSREKKERFSLILESASTNQTSMYLCASSQTYRGQPGYEKLFFGSGTQLSVL.

The chain carries TRBV4-2 and TRBJ2-2; tentative D call: TRBD2 (6 bases). Between the trimmed V and J ends, which lost 4 bases and 1 base, there was a span of 16 bases. The CDR3 spans 17 residues. Germline V gives CDR1 LGHNA, CDR2 YNFKEQ. CDR3 coding DNA: TGTGCCAGCAGCCGGGATCCGACTAGGGGGAACACCGGGGAGCTGTTTTTT. It translates to CASSRDPTRGNTGELFF.

This clone was seen a few times. The rearrangement uses TRBV10-1 and TRBJ2-2; the match to TRBD2 covers 9 bases. The length of the CDR3 is 18 residues. The V gene's germline CDR1 is WNHNN and CDR2 SYGVQD (reference sequence). With 1 base clipped from V and 0 bases from J, the junction kept 6 bases outside the gene matches. The CDR3 is CASSELGSGGPNTGELFF. DNA for the CDR3: TGCGCCAGCAGTGAGTTAGGTAGCGGGGGACCGAACACCGGGGAGCTGTTTTTT.

The chain couples TRBV27 to TRBJ2-2; TRBD2 agrees at 12 bases. CDR1 is MNHEY and CDR2 is SMNVEV in the germline V gene (reference sequence). With V trimmed by 2 bases and J by 0 bases, 10 bases remained unmatched. This CDR3 comprises 20 residues. CDR3 loop: CASSLPSGLAGTPNTGELFF. DNA of the CDR3: TGTGCCAGCAGTTTACCCTCAGGACTAGCGGGAACCCCGAACACCGGGGAGCTGTTTTTT.

The gene calls are TRBV4-1 and TRBJ2-2, with D maybe TRBD2 (6 bases). This CDR3 is 16 amino acids long. Trimming stripped 2 bases from V and 0 bases from J, with 10 bases between. Germline CDR1 reads MGHRA; CDR2 reads YSYEKL. The CDR3 here is CASSQLAVTNTGELFF. CDR3 sequence (DNA): TGCGCCAGCAGCCAATTAGCGGTTACGAACACCGGGGAGCTGTTTTTT.

The rearrangement links TRBV4-1 to TRBJ2-5; 11 bases align to TRBD2. CDR1 is MGHRA and CDR2 is YSYEKL in the germline V gene. CDR3 length: 18 amino acids. The V and J ends lost 1 base and 5 bases, in that order; junction bases with no gene match: 12. The CDR3 DNA follows: TGCGCCAGCAGCCAAGCGAGATTAGCGGGAGGGCCACGGGAGACCCAGTACTTC. Translation: CASSQARLAGGPRETQYF.

The genes are TRBV6-5 and TRBJ2-7; 9 bases are a match to TRBD1. CDR1 and CDR2 (germline): MNHEY, SVGAGI. The J segment lost 5 bases and the V segment lost 5 bases, leaving 10 bases of the junction unmatched. This CDR3 contains 15 residues. CDR3 nucleotide sequence: TGTGCCAGCAGTCTACCGGGACAGGGTGGTAACGAGCAGTACTTC. Protein: CASSLPGQGGNEQYF.

The chain employs TRBV4-1 and TRBJ2-7, with a tentative D call TRBD1 (6 bases). CDR1 is MGHRA and CDR2 is YSYEKL in the germline V gene. The length of the CDR3 is 15 residues. Trimming stripped 4 bases from V and 2 bases from J, with 15 bases between. CDR3 loop: CASSPAGTRAYEQYF. For the CDR3, the DNA is TGCGCCAGCAGCCCGGCCGGGACAAGGGCCTACGAGCAGTACTTC.

This clone has a single count. The gene calls are TRBV6-5 and TRBJ1-1; no firm D call. Germline V lookup: CDR1 MNHEY, CDR2 SVGAGI. The CDR3 consists of 14 residues. V was pared by 4 bases and J by 1 base, with 10 bases between. The CDR3, as DNA: TGTGCCAGCAGTTTGAGGAGGGCGAACACTGAAGCTTTCTTT. Amino acids: CASSLRRANTEAFF.

This sequence joins TRBV6-5 and TRBJ2-5; 7 nucleotides align to TRBD1. The end of the DNA aligns better with TRBJ2-7, so the J call may be wrong. Germline values: CDR1 MNHEY, CDR2 SVGAGI. CDR3 length equals 15 residues. In DNA form, the CDR3 reads TGTGCCAGCAGTTACTCGGGCGACAGGGCCTACGAGCAGTACTTC. Amino acid sequence: CASSYSGDRAYEQYF.

J is TRBJ2-7 and V is TRBV7-2; 9 nucleotides align to TRBD2. The CDR3 has 14 residues. Trimming cost V 5 bases and J 2 bases; bases outside gene matches: 4. In germline, CDR1 is SGHTA, CDR2 FQGNSA. Written as DNA, the CDR3 is TGTGCCAGCAGCACGGGACTAGCACCCTACGAGCAGTACTTC. It codes for CASSTGLAPYEQYF.

Concerning this clone: Relative to the germline gene, one junction end is altered; a read error may explain this. V is TRBV5-4 and J is TRBJ1-1; possibly TRBD1 for D (6 bases). The germline V gene has CDR1 SGHNT and CDR2 YYREEE (reference sequence). This CDR3 spans 17 amino acids. The CDR3 nucleotides read TGTGCCAGCAACTTGGGGCGTTCCGGGACATTGAACACTGAAGCTTTCTTT. Its translation: CASNLGRSGTLNTEAFF.

This chain links TRBV7-2 with TRBJ2-5; TRBD2 matches 10 bases. CDR3 length: 17 residues. Per germline, CDR1 SGHTA and CDR2 FQGNSA. After removal of 2 bases from V and 5 bases from J, the junction contained 11 bases not matched to a gene. The CDR3 region is CASSLWASGSFAETQYF. CDR3 sequence (DNA): TGTGCCAGCAGCTTATGGGCTAGCGGGAGTTTCGCGGAGACCCAGTACTTC.

The chain joins TRBV7-2 to TRBJ2-5, with D perhaps TRBD2 (7 bases). CDR3 length: 19 residues. Germline V gene sequence: CDR1 SGHTA, CDR2 FQGNSA. The germline V and J ends were trimmed by 1 base and 3 bases, with 24 bases remaining between them. The chain's CDR3 is CASSLGVLAAGDLKETQYF. In nucleotides, the CDR3 is TGTGCCAGCAGCTTAGGGGTCCTAGCGGCAGGGGATCTTAAAGAGACCCAGTACTTC. Based on the CDR3 plus reference TRBV7-2 and TRBJ2-5, the full variable domain is GAGVSQSPSNKVTEKGKDVELRCDPISGHTALYWYRQSLGQGLEFLIYFQGNSAPDKSGLPSDRFSAERTGGSVSTLTIQRTQQEDSAVYLCASSLGVLAAGDLKETQYFGPGTRLLVL.

V and J are TRBV28 and TRBJ2-5, with 8 bases aligning to TRBD2. TRBJ2-7 matches the DNA end more closely, so the J call is doubtful. The CDR3 has 15 residues. The germline CDR1 and CDR2 sequences are MDHEN and SYDVKM. The CDR3 loop is CASTEVGLAGYEQYF. The CDR3 DNA reads TGTGCCAGCACCGAGGTCGGGCTAGCGGGTTACGAGCAGTACTTC.

This clone was observed a single time. This chain links TRBV7-9 with TRBJ2-3, with no clear D. The CDR3 runs to 14 residues. The germline CDR1 and CDR2 sequences are SEHNR and FQNEAQ (reference sequence). V was pared by 4 bases and J by 4 bases, with 12 bases between. In DNA form, the CDR3 reads TGTGCCAGCAGCTATTCAGGCACACCAGATACGCAGTATTTT. Protein sequence: CASSYSGTPDTQYF.

The J gene is TRBJ2-5, the V gene TRBV5-1, with D unresolved. The CDR3 is 14 amino acids. The germline V gene has CDR1 SGHRS and CDR2 YFSETQ. V dropped 1 base and J dropped 1 base, with 8 bases sitting between them. CDR3 amino acids: CASSLQAFQETQYF. CDR3 sequence (DNA): TGCGCCAGCAGCTTGCAAGCGTTCCAAGAGACCCAGTACTTC.

This clone was picked up one time. The CDR3 region is CASSRRTGSANQPQHF. In nucleotides, the CDR3 is TGTGCCAGTAGTAGACGGACAGGGTCGGCGAATCAGCCCCAGCATTTT. The J gene is TRBJ1-5, the V gene TRBV19; 8 nucleotides line up with TRBD1. The V and J ends lost 4 bases and 4 bases, in that order; junction bases with no gene match: 9. The CDR3 totals 16 residues. CDR1 and CDR2 (germline): LNHDA, SQIVND (reference sequence). Full variable domain (rest looked up from reference TRBV19 and TRBJ1-5): DGGITQSPKYLFRKEGQNVTLSCEQNLNHDAMYWYRQDPGQGLRLIYYSQIVNDFQKGDIAEGYSVSREKKESFPLTVTSAQKNPTAFYLCASSRRTGSANQPQHFGDGTRLSIL.

This clone was seen just once. The chain has TRBV5-1 and TRBJ2-5, with D unclear. Trimming took 3 bases from V and 2 from J, leaving 2 bases between them. The CDR3 contains 11 residues. Germline lookup yields CDR1 SGHRS and CDR2 YFSETQ. CDR3 in DNA: TGCGCCAGCAGCTCGCAAGAGACCCAGTACTTC. This translates into CASSSQETQYF. Complete variable domain (other parts from reference TRBV5-1 and TRBJ2-5): KAGVTQTPRYLIKTRGQQVTLSCSPISGHRSVSWYQQTPGQGLQFLFEYFSETQRNKGNFPGRFSGRQFSNSRSEMNVSTLELGDSALYLCASSSQETQYFGPGTRLLVL.